These 27 T cell receptor beta chains were sequenced from one sample in a study of T cells in Graves' hyperthyroidism and ophthalmopathy. It was RNA transcripts that yielded the amplified TCR beta CDR3 regions. HTBI primers were employed in a first-round RT-PCR of the TCR CDR3. TCRdb re-called the multiplex PCR reads through MiXCR, storing one row per CDR3 protein. The sample lists a few hundred thousand distinct CDR3 sequences, approximately 15% seen once, with under 7.5% in the top ten. The sample comprised blood. The receptors stem from a woman in her twenties or thirties with Graves' hyperthyroidism.

This clonotype was seen many times. The rearrangement uses TRBV11-2 and TRBJ2-1, with D maybe TRBD2 (6 bases). Germline CDR1 is SGHAT and CDR2 is FQNNGV. CDR3 length equals 15 residues. V was clipped by 2 bases and J by 4 bases, with 12 bases between them. CDR3 protein: CASSLIREKYNEQFF. Here the CDR3 DNA reads TGTGCCAGCAGCTTAATTCGGGAGAAATACAATGAGCAGTTCTTC.

In its sample, this clonotype was seen a few times. The rearrangement uses TRBV10-3 and TRBJ2-1; tentative D call: TRBD1 (7 bases). V lost 10 bases and J 0 bases, leaving 25 bases between the germline ends. This CDR3 comprises 18 residues. From germline, CDR1 is ENHRY and CDR2 SYGVKD. The CDR3 DNA reads as TGTGCCAGTATGGGCTCCCAGGGGGGCGGATTCTCCTACAATGAGCAGTTCTTC. Protein product: CASMGSQGGGFSYNEQFF.

This clonotype showed up many times. This chain connects TRBV6-1 to TRBJ2-7, with D unclear. Germline V gene sequence: CDR1 MNHNS, CDR2 SASEGT. Deletions cut 4 bases from V and 3 bases from J, with 10 bases between. The CDR3 runs 13 residues. CDR3 protein: CASSAGNFYEQYF. The CDR3, as DNA: TGTGCCAGCAGTGCGGGTAATTTCTACGAGCAGTACTTC.

The chain couples TRBV5-1 to TRBJ2-1; 8 bases are a match to TRBD2. The V segment lost 3 bases and the J segment 8 bases; nucleotides outside the gene matches: 7. The CDR3 extends over 14 amino acids. Germline assignment: CDR1 SGHRS and CDR2 YFSETQ. The CDR3 DNA is TGCGCCAGCAGCTCGGGACTAGTTTTTCATGAGCAGTTCTTC. Translated, it gives CASSSGLVFHEQFF.

In its sample, this clonotype was seen a few times. The rearrangement links TRBV18 to TRBJ2-7; perhaps TRBD1 as D (5 bases). Germline V gene sequence: CDR1 KGHSH, CDR2 LQKENI. Trimming removed 3 bases from V and 4 bases from J, with 7 bases in between. The length of the CDR3 is 12 residues. In nucleotides, the CDR3 is TGTGCCAGCTCACCGACAGATTACGAGCAGTACTTC. It specifies CASSPTDYEQYF.

This clonotype was seen a handful of times. The rearrangement uses TRBV30 and TRBJ1-4; D gene ambiguous. The CDR3 spans 10 residues. The germline CDR1 and CDR2 sequences are GTSNPN and SVGIG (reference sequence). The germline V and J ends were trimmed by 5 bases and 10 bases, with 8 bases remaining between them. The DNA for the CDR3 is TGTGCCTGGGGAAGCGGAAAACTGTTTTTT. Residues: CAWGSGKLFF.

This clonotype appeared many times. This chain uses TRBV10-3 with TRBJ2-2; 12 bases align to TRBD1. From germline, CDR1 is ENHRY and CDR2 SYGVKD. The ends lost 7 bases at V and 3 bases at J; junction bases unmatched: 3. There are 15 residues in the CDR3. The CDR3 bases are TGTGCCATCACCGGGACAGGGGGCTACACCGGGGAGCTGTTTTTT. Translation: CAITGTGGYTGELFF.

This clonotype was detected only a few times. With a much larger clone just one base away, this may be a read error. This chain connects TRBV11-2 to TRBJ2-7; possible D gene TRBD2, 5 bases. The CDR3 extends over 13 amino acids. The V gene's germline CDR1 is SGHAT and CDR2 FQNNGV. V lost 1 base, J lost 3 bases, and 7 bases lay in between. CDR3: CASSLVRGYEQYF. DNA for the CDR3: TGTGCCAGCAGCTTAGTACGGGGCTACGAGCAGTACTTC.

This clonotype was counted many times. The J gene is TRBJ2-7, the V gene TRBV27; 9 bases line up with TRBD2. Germline V gene sequence: CDR1 MNHEY, CDR2 SMNVEV (reference sequence). The CDR3 extends over 16 amino acids. V dropped 2 bases and J dropped 1; count of bases not matched to a gene: 6. The CDR3 sequence is CASSLRREGWSYEQYF. As DNA, the CDR3 is TGTGCCAGCAGTTTACGGCGGGAGGGCTGGTCCTACGAGCAGTACTTC.

The V gene is TRBV20-1, the J gene TRBJ2-3; 7 bases match TRBD2. The CDR3 loop spans 14 amino acids. V shed 3 bases and J 4 bases; nucleotides not matched to a gene: 7. In germline, CDR1 is DFQATT, CDR2 SNEGSKA (reference sequence). CDR3 nucleotides: TGCAGTGCTAGCTTGGCGGGAGCGCCAGATACGCAGTATTTT. This encodes CSASLAGAPDTQYF.

This clonotype has just a few counts. The junction does not match germline at one end; this may be a read error. V is TRBV15 and J is TRBJ1-4, with D hard to call. This CDR3 has 16 amino acids. Per the germline V gene, CDR1 is LNHNV and CDR2 is YYDKDF (reference sequence). The chain's CDR3 is CATSGDGEAEMKKLFF. CDR3 nucleotide sequence: TGTGCCACCAGCGGAGATGGAGAGGCGGAGATGAAAAAGCTGTTTTTT.

This clonotype was detected many times. The CDR3 spells CASSPWVGELFF. DNA for the CDR3: TGTGCCAGCAGCCCCTGGGTCGGGGAGCTGTTTTTT. The chain joins TRBV11-2 to TRBJ2-2; D gene ambiguous. Germline loops: CDR1 SGHAT, CDR2 FQNNGV. The V gene lost 5 bases and the J gene lost 7 bases, with 8 bases spanning the gap. The CDR3 runs to 12 residues.

This clonotype was observed at least ten times. The chain recombines TRBV20-1 with TRBJ2-7; TRBD2 might be the D (5 bases). The CDR3 sequence is 11 residues long. Germline lookup yields CDR1 DFQATT and CDR2 SNEGSKA (reference sequence). V lost 5 bases, J lost 7 bases, and 12 bases lay in between. Here the CDR3 reads CSAGTSLEQYF. The CDR3 nucleotides read TGCAGTGCTGGAACTAGTTTGGAGCAGTACTTC.

The table lists this clonotype with a few counts. The J gene is TRBJ2-1, the V gene TRBV7-2; 9 nucleotides align to TRBD2. Trimming removed 4 bases from V and 4 bases from J; junction bases left unmatched: 8. Germline V gene lookup returns CDR1 SGHTA and CDR2 FQGNSA. This CDR3 contains 16 residues. The CDR3 loop reads CASSSPGTSTYNEQFF. The CDR3 DNA follows: TGTGCCAGCAGCTCCCCGGGGACTAGCACATACAATGAGCAGTTCTTC.

J is TRBJ2-1 and V is TRBV5-1; D possibly corresponds to TRBD2 (6 bases). V lost 0 bases and J lost 6, with 22 bases in between. The CDR3 totals 18 residues. Germline values: CDR1 SGHRS, CDR2 YFSETQ. The CDR3 protein is CASSLGRGELWGGNEQFF. CDR3 DNA sequence: TGCGCCAGCAGCTTGGGACGTGGGGAGTTATGGGGAGGCAATGAGCAGTTCTTC.

This clonotype was observed at least ten times. The chain carries TRBV12-3 or TRBV12-4 and TRBJ1-1; D possibly corresponds to TRBD1 (6 bases). V lost 6 bases and J lost 2, with 13 bases in between. The CDR3 loop spans 14 amino acids. In DNA, the CDR3 is TGTGCCAGCAGGACGTTGGACAGCAACACTGAAGCTTTCTTT. It yields the protein CASRTLDSNTEAFF.

This clonotype was seen only a few times. The rearrangement links TRBV7-2 to TRBJ2-5; 10 nucleotides agree with TRBD2. CDR1 SGHTA and CDR2 FQGNSA come from the germline V gene. J gave up 4 bases and V 0 bases, and 8 bases lay outside the gene matches. The CDR3 is 17 amino acids. The CDR3 DNA follows: TGTGCCAGCAGCTTAGCTTTAGCAGCGGGAGGGGGAGAGACCCAGTACTTC. It is translated as CASSLALAAGGGETQYF.

This rearrangement joins TRBV7-3 to TRBJ2-5; D is unclear. Deletions cut 2 bases from V and 5 bases from J, with 12 bases between. This CDR3 is built from 14 residues. Germline V gene lookup returns CDR1 SGHTA and CDR2 FQGTGA. As DNA, the CDR3 is TGTGCCAGCAGCTTATCGGCCGTGTCGGAGACCCAGTACTTC. Residues: CASSLSAVSETQYF.

This clonotype has only a few counts. The chain uses TRBV12-3 or TRBV12-4 and TRBJ1-1; D remains ambiguous. The CDR3 is made up of 14 amino acids. V dropped 3 bases and J dropped 2 bases, with 10 bases sitting between them. The DNA of the CDR3 is TGTGCCAGCAGTTTGTACGGGAGAAACACTGAAGCTTTCTTT. This gives the protein CASSLYGRNTEAFF.

This clonotype was recorded many times. J is TRBJ1-5 and V is TRBV2, with D hard to call. Germline lookup yields CDR1 SNHLY and CDR2 FYNNEI. V was trimmed by 1 base and J by 7 bases, leaving 5 bases between them. The CDR3 spans 12 residues. CDR3 in amino acids: CASSEGVQPQHF. CDR3 DNA: TGTGCCAGCAGTGAAGGGGTCCAGCCCCAGCATTTT.

This clonotype was observed a handful of times. This chain links TRBV27 with TRBJ2-3; D is unresolved. V lost 6 bases to trimming and J lost 8 bases, with 9 bases between them. Germline CDR1 reads MNHEY; CDR2 reads SMNVEV (reference sequence). CDR3 length: 11 amino acids. CDR3 amino acids: CASSEKGTQYF. In DNA form, the CDR3 reads TGTGCCAGCAGCGAAAAGGGTACGCAGTATTTT.

This clonotype has at least ten counts. The chain links TRBV20-1 to TRBJ2-7; 7 bases align to TRBD1. The CDR3 runs to 13 residues. Germline CDR1 DFQATT, CDR2 SNEGSKA (reference sequence). The J segment lost 5 bases and the V segment lost 3 bases, leaving 7 bases of the junction unmatched. As DNA, the CDR3 is TGCAGTGCTAGGGTGGGGCAGGGGGACGAGCAGTACTTC. Translating gives CSARVGQGDEQYF.

This clonotype appeared many times. This chain's CDR3 is CASSYSGTGSHEQYF. The DNA for the CDR3 is TGTGCCAGCAGTTACTCGGGGACAGGGTCCCACGAGCAGTACTTC. The chain recombines TRBV6-6 with TRBJ2-7, with TRBD1 matching over 9 bases. CDR3 length: 15 residues. The V and J ends lost 0 bases and 5 bases, in that order; junction bases with no gene match: 5. Germline CDR1 reads MNHNY; CDR2 reads SVGAGI (reference sequence).

This chain joins TRBV10-3 and TRBJ2-7; 7 nucleotides match TRBD1. CDR1 ENHRY and CDR2 SYGVKD come from the germline V gene. This CDR3 has 13 residues. V lost 4 bases, J lost 1 base, and 1 base stayed unmatched. The CDR3 DNA reads as TGTGCCATCAGTGGGGACAGATCCTACGAGCAGTACTTC. This translates into CAISGDRSYEQYF.

V and J are TRBV19 and TRBJ1-5; the D gene is possibly TRBD1 (5 bases). CDR3 length: 15 residues. Trimming took off 2 bases at V and 1 base at J, with 9 bases between the two ends. Germline V gene lookup returns CDR1 LNHDA and CDR2 SQIVND (reference sequence). The CDR3 sequence: CASSILGGSNQPQHF. CDR3 nucleotide sequence: TGTGCCAGTAGTATACTGGGGGGGAGCAATCAGCCCCAGCATTTT.

This clonotype was observed a handful of times. The rearrangement uses TRBV20-1 and TRBJ2-1, with D perhaps matching TRBD2 (5 bases). The germline V gene encodes CDR1 DFQATT and CDR2 SNEGSKA (reference sequence). The CDR3 sequence is 13 residues long. Trimming took off 3 bases at V and 7 bases at J, with 13 bases between the two ends. The CDR3 region is CSARGSSSNEQFF. CDR3 nucleotides: TGCAGTGCTAGGGGGAGCAGTAGTAATGAGCAGTTCTTC.

This clonotype was seen repeatedly, ten times or more. V usage is TRBV12-3 or TRBV12-4 and J usage is TRBJ1-4; D might be TRBD1 (5 bases). The length of the CDR3 is 14 residues. The ends were cut back, 6 bases at V and 4 bases at J, with 12 bases in the middle. CDR3 bases: TGTGCCAGCAGATCACAGGTCGTTAATGAAAAACTGTTTTTT. It is translated as CASRSQVVNEKLFF.